Described below is a single T cell receptor beta chain sequence and its context. It lacks a known antigen. No quality values exist for individual bases; no much larger clone is one base distant. The data stem from a study of CD8+ T cells in alopecia areata (dated by TCRdb to about 2018). About the study as a whole: The study used high-throughput TCRbeta sequencing to examine T cell clonal expansion in alopecia areata, in both the C3H/HeJ mouse model and human patients. Amplification of TCRbeta CDR3 regions was done by immunoSEQ multiplex PCR using 35 Vbeta forward primers and 13 Jbeta reverse primers. On the human side, TCRbeta sequencing was run on scalp tissue and on sorted CD4+ and CD8+ peripheral blood T cells from healthy controls and from alopecia areata patients with either patchy or totalis/universalis disease. RNA was extracted with the PAXgene miRNA kit for fixed scalp, the miRNeasy kit for PBMCs, and the RNeasy kit for mouse skin. Scalp clonality was compared across normal scalp (n=4), patchy alopecia areata scalp (n=8), and alopecia totalis/universalis scalp (n=8). Findings and caveats that apply to the study as a whole: TCR sequences shared between patients were less clear than in mice, possibly partly because of HLA diversity in the patient population. Unlike mouse skin, where gammadelta T cells dominate, normal human skin contains resident alphabeta T cells that get sequenced too, which complicates analysis of the scalp TCR repertoire. Compared with normal scalp, lesional scalp had higher clonality and more expanded CD8+ clones, particularly in alopecia totalis/universalis, a pattern that suggests antigenic drive.

From alopecia areata patients, peripheral blood was collected along with lesional scalp punch biopsies. PBMCs were isolated by density centrifugation and stained for CD3, CD4 and CD8, after which CD4+ and CD8+ T cells were sorted on a FACSAria. Alopecia areata patients who were not treated were recruited through a multicenter biomarker study. In four or five patients from the biomarker study, the blood CD8+ T cells went through an additional sort into NKG2D-low and NKG2D-high fractions. To prepare the library, the immunoSEQ multiplex PCR assay was applied. To provide template for TCR sequencing, every sample had RNA extracted and reverse transcribed into cDNA. First-strand cDNA was synthesized with SuperScript III using a 2:1 mix of oligo-dT and random hexamers. A synthetic immune receptor repertoire was used to measure amplification bias, and any remaining bias was corrected computationally. The original pipeline was this. Raw reads were preprocessed to remove errors, and CDR3 was defined according to IMGT conventions as the region from the conserved cysteine to phenylalanine. To get clonality, Shannon entropy was normalized by log2 of the number of productive unique TCRs and the result was subtracted from 1. Scalp TCRbeta sequences were cross-referenced with sorted blood CD4 and CD8 repertoires so that the CD4 or CD8 identity of scalp clones could be inferred. Sourced from immuneACCESS, this table was stored by TCRdb with only in-frame sequences that have V and J called. A share of the clones is absent; for the studies checked, an unresolved V gene accounts for under half, and the remainder has no known explanation. From that table come the V and J calls and clone size; the DNA was used to work out D and trimming. This sample lists under 40,000 clones; 45% to 60% were detected once. In total, the top ten clones hold around 40% of the sample.

The cysteine opens and the phenylalanine closes a CDR3 of 16 amino acids. The retained sequence is limited to the CDR3, 48 bases, with the frame set at the first base. The junction shows trimming of 3 bases on V and 1 base on J, plus 12 bases between the germline ends. CDR1 is given as LGHNA and CDR2 as YNFKEQ, both from the germline V gene. Sequencing input: NKG2D-high CD8+ T cells sorted from blood. The cell subset or site label, read with the paper, signifies: sorted CD8+ NKG2D-high blood T cells. The sequence is built from TRBV4-2 and TRBJ2-2, and possibly TRBD1, on 6 matching bases. This clonotype originated in a human donor with alopecia areata. The sequenced DNA: TGTGCCAGCAGCCACCCCGGGACACTGAACACCGGGGAGCTGTTTTTT. This yields the protein CASSHPGTLNTGELFF.